This TCR beta chain is from a study of blood T cell repertoires in COVID-19. About the research overall: The study drew acute and convalescent COVID-19 samples from the United States, Italy and Spain.

The CDR3 is 17 residues long. Germline values: CDR1 SEHNR, CDR2 FQNEAQ (reference sequence). Trimming took off 3 bases at V and 0 bases at J, with 14 bases between the two ends. Clones were sequenced by immunoSEQ multiplex PCR, and TCRdb holds only the in-frame ones, with some missing. The sample consists of some 270,000 clones, about 82% of them appearing once. Seattle patients were enrolled during active infection and followed longitudinally. Input material: peripheral blood. The sequence was obtained from an elderly woman with COVID-19, enrolled during active disease. V is TRBV7-9 and J is TRBJ1-4; perhaps TRBD1 as D (5 bases). The CDR3 here is CASSLGRVTATNEKLFF. In nucleotides, the CDR3 is TGTGCCAGCAGCTTGGGCAGGGTAACTGCAACTAATGAAAAACTGTTTTTT.